The clone carrying this TCR beta chain was found a few times. This sample was taken from a study of identical twins. The CDR3 runs to 17 residues. V shed 0 bases and J 6 bases; nucleotides not matched to a gene: 11. Germline V gives CDR1 SGHVS, CDR2 FQNEAQ. TCRdb redid the calling of the 5' RACE reads with MiXCR, one entry per CDR3 protein. Counted here are about 1.7 million distinct CDR3 sequences, roughly 35% occurring once; the ten biggest clones make up about 0.3%. The sequencing sample was made of cord blood. The sequence came from a newborn girl in good health. The chain links TRBV7-8 to TRBJ1-1; 9 bases line up with TRBD1. The chain's CDR3 is CASSLARTGAIGAEAFF. For the CDR3, the DNA is TGTGCCAGCAGCTTAGCTCGGACAGGGGCGATTGGGGCTGAAGCTTTCTTT.